This T cell receptor beta chain was recovered during a study of blood T cell repertoires in COVID-19. Across the whole study: Sample material is recorded as cDNA or gDNA derived from T cells, B-cell-depleted T cells, or PBMCs.

After removal of 1 base from V and 0 bases from J, the junction contained 9 bases not matched to a gene. The germline CDR1 and CDR2 sequences are MGHRA and YSYEKL. The CDR3 is made up of 18 amino acids. Authors' processing steps: Estimates of nucleated cell counts were drawn from the amplification of reference gene primers. Sequenced by immunoSEQ multiplex PCR; TCRdb stores in-frame clones only, minus some. Clone size and the V and J calls come from that table; the DNA yielded D and trimming. The table includes about 140,000 clones, nearly 80% detected once. Participants, about 18 to 90 years old, spanned 24 US areas.

The source material was PBMCs or T cells enriched from blood (not recorded which). This chain uses TRBV4-1 with TRBJ2-3, with TRBD2 matching 8 bases. The receptor's source is a woman in her 50s who had recovered from COVID-19. CDR3 in amino acids: CASSQGFSGGNSTDTQYF. The CDR3 coding sequence is TGCGCCAGCAGCCAAGGTTTCAGCGGGGGTAATAGCACAGATACGCAGTATTTT.